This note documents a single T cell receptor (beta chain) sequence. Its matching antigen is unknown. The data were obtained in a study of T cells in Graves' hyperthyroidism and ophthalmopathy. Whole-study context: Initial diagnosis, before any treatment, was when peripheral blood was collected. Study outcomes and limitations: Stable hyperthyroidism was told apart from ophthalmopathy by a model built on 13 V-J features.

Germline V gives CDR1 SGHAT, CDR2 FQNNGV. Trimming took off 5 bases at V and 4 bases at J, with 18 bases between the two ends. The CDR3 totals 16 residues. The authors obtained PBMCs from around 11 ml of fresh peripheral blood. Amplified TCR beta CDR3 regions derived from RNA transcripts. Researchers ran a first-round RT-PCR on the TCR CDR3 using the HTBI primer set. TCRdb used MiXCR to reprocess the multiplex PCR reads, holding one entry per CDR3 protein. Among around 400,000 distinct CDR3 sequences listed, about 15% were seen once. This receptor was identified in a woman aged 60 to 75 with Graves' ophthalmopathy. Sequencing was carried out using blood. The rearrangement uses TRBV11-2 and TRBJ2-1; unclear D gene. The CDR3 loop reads CASSDFRAQLYNEQFF. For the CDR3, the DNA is TGTGCCAGCAGCGATTTCCGGGCCCAGCTTTACAATGAGCAGTTCTTC.